Below are 32 T cell receptor beta chains sequenced from a single sample in a study of blood T cell repertoires in COVID-19. Data came from immunoSEQ multiplex PCR; TCRdb stores just in-frame clones and leaves some out. The sample yields some 80,000 clones, roughly four fifths seen once. The specimen sequenced was peripheral blood. Source of these receptors: a woman at least 80 years old with active or convalescent COVID-19.

This rearrangement joins TRBV4-2 to TRBJ2-1; 11 bases agree with TRBD2. The V gene's germline CDR1 is LGHNA and CDR2 YNFKEQ. The CDR3 loop spans 17 amino acids. Losses at the gene ends were 0 bases for V and 6 bases for J; bases not matched to a gene: 7. In nucleotides, the CDR3 is TGTGCCAGCAGCCAAGATGAGATAGCGGGGGGGCTCAATGAGCAGTTCTTC. Amino acid sequence: CASSQDEIAGGLNEQFF.

This clone was seen just once. The chain carries TRBV3-1 (or the pseudogene TRBV3-2) and TRBJ1-4; D perhaps matches TRBD1 (5 bases). V lost 4 bases, J lost 8 bases, and 14 bases lay in between. The CDR3 extends over 14 amino acids. Germline V gene sequence: CDR1 LGHDT, CDR2 YNNKEL (reference sequence). The CDR3 DNA sequence: TGTGCCAGCAGCCCAGGCAGGGAGGACGAAAAACTGTTTTTT. This gives the protein CASSPGREDEKLFF.

V usage is TRBV9 and J usage is TRBJ2-6; the D gene is possibly TRBD2 (6 bases). The ends were cut back, 3 bases at V and 2 bases at J, with 12 bases in the middle. The CDR3 extends over 16 amino acids. Germline CDR1 reads SGDLS; CDR2 reads YYNGEE. The CDR3 bases are TGTGCCAGCAGCGCTCGAGGAGGGGCTGGGGCCAACGTCCTGACTTTC. Its translation: CASSARGGAGANVLTF.

The chain joins TRBV6-5 to TRBJ1-1; D is perhaps TRBD1 (5 bases). The CDR3 totals 12 residues. Germline loops: CDR1 MNHEY, CDR2 SVGAGI. V shed 5 bases and J shed 7 bases, with 11 bases lying between them. In DNA, the CDR3 is TGTGCCAGCAGTAGCTGGGGCAGTGAAGCTTTCTTT. This translates into CASSSWGSEAFF.

V and J are TRBV28 and TRBJ2-7; possibly TRBD2 for D (6 bases). CDR1 is MDHEN, CDR2 SYDVKM, per germline. The CDR3 is made up of 14 amino acids. Trimming stripped 6 bases from V and 2 bases from J, with 14 bases between. CDR3 DNA sequence: TGTGCCAGCAGGGACCTCGGGGGAACCTACGAGCAGTACTTC. This gives the protein CASRDLGGTYEQYF.

The J gene is TRBJ2-1, the V gene TRBV19, with 9 bases identical to TRBD1. The CDR3 has 15 amino acids. Germline CDR1 and CDR2: LNHDA and SQIVND (reference sequence). V gave up 2 bases and J gave up 5 bases; unmatched junction bases: 4. CDR3: CASSILRTGDNEQFF. DNA of the CDR3: TGTGCCAGTAGTATACTACGGACAGGGGACAATGAGCAGTTCTTC.

This clone was counted only a few times. The sample holds other DNA sequences that translate to the same CDR3. V and J are TRBV27 and TRBJ1-1; 7 nucleotides agree with TRBD1. The junction had 2 bases not matched to a gene; V was cut back by 6 bases and J by 4 bases. From germline, CDR1 is MNHEY and CDR2 SMNVEV (reference sequence). The CDR3 runs 12 residues. In nucleotides, the CDR3 is TGTGCCAGCAGGGGGACAGCCACTGAAGCTTTCTTT. Encoded protein: CASRGTATEAFF.

This clone has just a few counts. The V gene is TRBV5-1, the J gene TRBJ2-6; 11 bases map to TRBD1. This CDR3 comprises 18 residues. The V gene's germline CDR1 is SGHRS and CDR2 YFSETQ. The V and J ends lost 0 bases and 2 bases, in that order; junction bases with no gene match: 4. The DNA of the CDR3 is TGCGCCAGCAGCTTGGGAGGACAGGGGGCAGCTGGGGCCAACGTCCTGACTTTC. Translating gives CASSLGGQGAAGANVLTF.

The chain combines TRBV29-1 with TRBJ2-3; TRBD2 agrees at 9 bases. The V and J ends lost 7 bases and 2 bases, in that order; junction bases with no gene match: 4. From germline, CDR1 is SQVTM and CDR2 ANQGSEA. The CDR3 covers 13 residues. CDR3 residues: CSGTSANTDTQYF. DNA for the CDR3: TGCAGCGGGACTAGCGCAAACACAGATACGCAGTATTTT.

This chain joins TRBV18 and TRBJ2-3; TRBD1 matches at 7 bases. The CDR3 contains 13 residues. Trimming cost V 5 bases and J 3 bases; bases outside gene matches: 2. Germline CDR1 KGHSH, CDR2 LQKENI. In nucleotides, the CDR3 is TGTGCCAGCTCATCACAGGGGACAGATACGCAGTATTTT. Translation gives CASSSQGTDTQYF.

The chain couples TRBV7-9 to TRBJ2-3, with TRBD2 matching 8 bases. The CDR3 is made up of 15 amino acids. V lost 5 bases to trimming and J lost 0 bases; unmatched junction nucleotides: 4. CDR1 and CDR2 (germline): SEHNR, FQNEAQ (reference sequence). The CDR3 nucleotides read TGTGCCAGCAGCCCGGGGGGGCCTAGCACAGATACGCAGTATTTT. Protein: CASSPGGPSTDTQYF. The full variable domain, completed using reference TRBV7-9 and TRBJ2-3, is DTGVSQNPRHKITKRGQNVTFRCDPISEHNRLYWYRQTLGQGPEFLTYFQNEAQLEKSRLLSDRFSAERPKGSFSTLEIQRTEQGDSAMYLCASSPGGPSTDTQYFGPGTRLTVL.

The rearrangement joins TRBV12-3 or TRBV12-4 to TRBJ2-5; no definite D call. The CDR3 has 11 amino acids. Between the trimmed V and J ends, which lost 5 bases and 2 bases, there was a span of 3 bases. The DNA for the CDR3 is TGTGCCAGCAGTCTGCAAGAGACCCAGTACTTC. It codes for CASSLQETQYF.

The chain links TRBV11-2 to TRBJ1-1; 7 positions match TRBD1. Germline loops: CDR1 SGHAT, CDR2 FQNNGV. J was trimmed by 4 bases and V by 2 bases; bases with no gene match: 10. This CDR3 has 16 residues. The CDR3 DNA reads TGTGCCAGCAGCTTAAAACCAGGGGGAAGTGGCACTGAAGCTTTCTTT. As protein: CASSLKPGGSGTEAFF.

The rearrangement joins TRBV7-2 to TRBJ2-1; 8 positions agree with TRBD2. The CDR3 has 18 amino acids. Per the germline V gene, CDR1 is SGHTA and CDR2 is FQGNSA. With 2 bases clipped from V and 1 base from J, the junction kept 10 bases outside the gene matches. CDR3 protein: CASSLTSLAGPSYNEQFF. The CDR3 nucleotides are TGTGCCAGCAGCTTAACGTCGCTAGCGGGCCCTTCCTACAATGAGCAGTTCTTC.

The chain employs TRBV10-3 and TRBJ1-5, with 7 bases matching TRBD1. V was clipped by 4 bases and J by 0 bases; unmatched bases: 24. The CDR3 has 22 amino acids. CDR1 and CDR2 from the germline V gene are ENHRY and SYGVKD. DNA of the CDR3: TGTGCCATCAGTGTGGACGGGACAGATTGGACCGGGAAAATGGGTAGCAATCAGCCCCAGCATTTT. Its protein is CAISVDGTDWTGKMGSNQPQHF.

The rearrangement links TRBV11-2 to TRBJ2-5, with 10 bases fitting TRBD2. This CDR3 is built from 15 residues. V shed 5 bases and J 4 bases; nucleotides not matched to a gene: 7. In germline, CDR1 is SGHAT, CDR2 FQNNGV. CDR3 nucleotide sequence: TGTGCCAGCAGCCCAAACAGCGGGGGGGGAGAGACCCAGTACTTC. It yields the protein CASSPNSGGGETQYF.

The chain recombines TRBV9 with TRBJ2-3; 12 bases are shared with TRBD2. Germline-derived CDR1 and CDR2 are SGDLS and YYNGEE. V was clipped by 0 bases and J by 2 bases; unmatched bases: 4. The CDR3 covers 17 residues. In DNA form, the CDR3 reads TGTGCCAGCAGCGTAGACCCTAGCGGGGGGGTCACAGATACGCAGTATTTT. It codes for CASSVDPSGGVTDTQYF.

The V call is TRBV9, the J call TRBJ2-2; D is undetermined. The CDR3 loop spans 14 amino acids. V lost 0 bases and J lost 3, with 6 bases in between. From germline, CDR1 is SGDLS and CDR2 YYNGEE. The CDR3 sequence: CASSVATDTGELFF. The CDR3 DNA is TGTGCCAGCAGCGTAGCTACCGACACCGGGGAGCTGTTTTTT. The full variable domain, with the rest looked up from reference TRBV9 and TRBJ2-2, is DSGVTQTPKHLITATGQRVTLRCSPRSGDLSVYWYQQSLDQGLQFLIQYYNGEERAKGNILERFSAQQFPDLHSELNLSSLELGDSALYFCASSVATDTGELFFGEGSRLTVL.

This clone was found a few times. V and J are TRBV6-5 and TRBJ1-6; D remains unclear. The germline gives CDR1 MNHEY, CDR2 SVGAGI. The V end was cut by 7 bases, the J end by 10 bases, with 14 bases between. This CDR3 is built from 13 residues. CDR3 nucleotide sequence: TGTGCCAGCACCACAAGCCCGGAGTCACCCCTCCACTTT. Encoded protein: CASTTSPESPLHF.

The chain couples TRBV24-1 to TRBJ2-3; D might be TRBD1 (6 bases). V was trimmed by 4 bases and J by 3 bases, leaving 16 bases between them. Germline CDR1 reads KGHDR; CDR2 reads SFDVKD. The CDR3 is 16 residues long. CDR3 sequence (DNA): TGTGCCACCAGTGACGTCCAGGGGAGAGGTACAGATACGCAGTATTTT. Translated, it gives CATSDVQGRGTDTQYF.

This clone occurred a few times. CDR3: CASSPRDTRNYGYTF. The CDR3 region has the DNA TGTGCCAGCTCACCCAGGGACACCAGAAACTATGGCTACACCTTC. J is TRBJ1-2 and V is TRBV18, with D perhaps matching TRBD1 (6 bases). The germline CDR1 and CDR2 sequences are KGHSH and LQKENI. The CDR3 spans 15 residues. Trimming shortened V by 3 bases and J by 2 bases, and 13 bases separated the two germline ends.

V gene TRBV4-3 combines with J gene TRBJ2-6; unclear D gene. Germline lookup yields CDR1 LGHNA and CDR2 YSLEER. The CDR3 spans 16 residues. Trimming left V 0 bases short and J 2 bases short, with 8 bases between. As DNA, the CDR3 is TGCGCCAGCAGCCAAGACCTAGGAACTGGGGCCAACGTCCTGACTTTC. Translation: CASSQDLGTGANVLTF.

The chain has TRBV30 and TRBJ2-7; 8 nucleotides line up with TRBD2. Germline V gene sequence: CDR1 GTSNPN, CDR2 SVGIG (reference sequence). With 2 bases clipped from V and 0 bases from J, the junction kept 12 bases outside the gene matches. This CDR3 has 17 residues. The CDR3 DNA is TGTGCCTGGAGTCCCCAGTGGACGGGGGGGCTCTCCTACGAGCAGTACTTC. This translates into CAWSPQWTGGLSYEQYF.

To note about this clone: The junction and the germline gene differ at one end; a read error may be behind it. The rearrangement links TRBV7-7 to TRBJ1-6, with TRBD1 identical over 10 bases. The CDR3 extends over 22 amino acids. Germline loops: CDR1 SSHAT, CDR2 FNYEAQ (reference sequence). CDR3 sequence: CASSSPFLSSPGQGRNNSPLHF. CDR3 nucleotides: TGTGCTAGCAGCTCGCCGTTTTTATCTTCCCCGGGACAGGGGAGAAATAATTCACCCCTCCACTTT.

This clone was seen only a few times. The chain uses TRBV28 and TRBJ2-2; 12 bases are a match to TRBD1. CDR3 length equals 16 residues. CDR1 is MDHEN, CDR2 SYDVKM, per germline. The trim removed 6 bases at V and 5 bases at J, leaving 7 bases unmatched. The CDR3 loop is CASRLGTGGRTGELFF. The CDR3 nucleotides read TGTGCCAGCAGACTCGGGACAGGGGGCCGAACCGGGGAGCTGTTTTTT.

This clone appeared a single time. The V and J genes are TRBV19 and TRBJ1-1; D is ambiguous. Germline V gene data show CDR1 as LNHDA and CDR2 as SQIVND (reference sequence). The CDR3 runs to 14 residues. V lost 2 bases, J lost 1 base, and 8 bases lay in between. The CDR3 sequence is CASSISRQNTEAFF. Written as DNA, the CDR3 is TGTGCCAGTAGTATATCCAGGCAGAACACTGAAGCTTTCTTT.

This chain links TRBV3-1 (or the pseudogene TRBV3-2) with TRBJ1-5, with D uncertain. This CDR3 is built from 13 residues. In germline, CDR1 is LGHDT, CDR2 YNNKEL (reference sequence). V lost 0 bases and J 6 bases, leaving 6 bases between the germline ends. DNA for the CDR3: TGTGCCAGCAGCCAAGATATCGGTCAGCCCCAGCATTTT. Amino acids: CASSQDIGQPQHF.

There are a few counts of this clone. V and J are TRBV6-5 and TRBJ1-1, with D perhaps matching TRBD1 (5 bases). CDR1 and CDR2 (germline): MNHEY, SVGAGI. This CDR3 contains 14 residues. V dropped 8 bases and J dropped 1 base, with 14 bases sitting between them. The CDR3: CASGRGRQNTEAFF. The CDR3 DNA sequence: TGTGCCAGCGGCCGGGGGAGACAGAACACTGAAGCTTTCTTT.

This chain connects TRBV7-2 to TRBJ2-6, with D perhaps matching TRBD1 (7 bases). This CDR3 is built from 15 residues. CDR1 and CDR2 (germline): SGHTA, FQGNSA. The germline V and J ends were trimmed by 5 bases and 4 bases, with 12 bases remaining between them. CDR3 bases: TGTGCCAGCAGCCGCAGGGGGGCAGGGGCCAACGTCCTGACTTTC. Translation gives CASSRRGAGANVLTF.

CDR3 DNA sequence: TGTGCCAGCAGTTACTCTTTCTCAATACCAGGAGAGCAGTTCTTC. Protein product: CASSYSFSIPGEQFF. The V gene is TRBV6-5, the J gene TRBJ2-1; no reliable D call. V lost 0 bases and J 10 bases, leaving 16 bases between the germline ends. The CDR3 is made up of 15 amino acids. From germline, CDR1 is MNHEY and CDR2 SVGAGI.

The genes are TRBV4-1 and TRBJ1-2; TRBD1 agrees at 8 bases. Germline V gene sequence: CDR1 MGHRA, CDR2 YSYEKL. Losses at the gene ends were 1 base for V and 7 bases for J; bases not matched to a gene: 8. CDR3 length: 15 residues. This CDR3 reads CASSQAGQGIGGYTF. For the CDR3, the DNA is TGCGCCAGCAGCCAAGCTGGACAGGGCATCGGTGGCTACACCTTC.

V is TRBV18 and J is TRBJ1-2, with D unclear. V was clipped by 2 bases and J by 3 bases, with 7 bases between them. Germline assignment: CDR1 KGHSH and CDR2 LQKENI. The CDR3 is made up of 13 amino acids. The CDR3 loop reads CASSPFLDYGYTF. The CDR3 DNA is TGTGCCAGCTCACCATTCCTCGACTATGGCTACACCTTC. The complete variable domain, with remaining parts taken from reference TRBV18 and TRBJ1-2, reads NAGVMQNPRHLVRRRGQEARLRCSPMKGHSHVYWYRQLPEEGLKFMVYLQKENIIDESGMPKERFSAEFPKEGPSILRIQQVVRGDSAAYFCASSPFLDYGYTFGSGTRLTVV.